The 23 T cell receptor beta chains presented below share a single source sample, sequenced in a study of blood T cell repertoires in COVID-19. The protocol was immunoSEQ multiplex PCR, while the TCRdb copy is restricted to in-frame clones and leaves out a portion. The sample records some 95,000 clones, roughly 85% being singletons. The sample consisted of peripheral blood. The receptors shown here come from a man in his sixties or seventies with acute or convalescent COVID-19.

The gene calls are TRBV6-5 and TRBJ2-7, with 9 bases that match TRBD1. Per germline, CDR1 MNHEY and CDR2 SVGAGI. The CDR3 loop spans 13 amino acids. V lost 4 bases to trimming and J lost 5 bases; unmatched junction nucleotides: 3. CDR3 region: CASSSGQGNEQYF. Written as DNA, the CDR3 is TGTGCCAGCAGTTCTGGACAGGGGAACGAGCAGTACTTC.

The CDR3 sequence is CAISDGVHEQYV. The CDR3 nucleotides are TGTGCCATCAGTGACGGGGTCCACGAGCAGTACGTC. This chain links TRBV10-3 with TRBJ2-7, with D maybe TRBD2 (5 bases). This CDR3 is built from 12 residues. With 3 bases removed from V and 5 bases from J, the gap between germline ends came to 8 bases. Germline CDR1 reads ENHRY; CDR2 reads SYGVKD.

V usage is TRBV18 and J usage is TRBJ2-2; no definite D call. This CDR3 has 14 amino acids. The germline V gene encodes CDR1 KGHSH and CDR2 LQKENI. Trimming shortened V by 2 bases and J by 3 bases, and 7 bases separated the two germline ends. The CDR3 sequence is CASSPKEYTGELFF. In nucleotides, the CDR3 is TGTGCCAGCTCACCAAAAGAGTACACCGGGGAGCTGTTTTTT. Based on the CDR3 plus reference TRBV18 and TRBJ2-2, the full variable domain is NAGVMQNPRHLVRRRGQEARLRCSPMKGHSHVYWYRQLPEEGLKFMVYLQKENIIDESGMPKERFSAEFPKEGPSILRIQQVVRGDSAAYFCASSPKEYTGELFFGEGSRLTVL.

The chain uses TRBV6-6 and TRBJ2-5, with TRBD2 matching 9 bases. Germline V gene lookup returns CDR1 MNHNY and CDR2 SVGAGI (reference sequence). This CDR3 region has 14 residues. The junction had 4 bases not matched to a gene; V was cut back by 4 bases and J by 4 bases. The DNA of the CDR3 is TGTGCCAGCAGTTCAGCGGGGGGCACAGAGACCCAGTACTTC. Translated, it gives CASSSAGGTETQYF.

Here the CDR3 DNA reads TGTGCCAGCAGCGACAGGGATAGGAGCACAGATACGCAGTATTTT. Translation: CASSDRDRSTDTQYF. The chain uses TRBV27 and TRBJ2-3, with 7 positions matching TRBD1. This CDR3 spans 15 amino acids. Germline V lookup: CDR1 MNHEY, CDR2 SMNVEV (reference sequence). The ends lost 6 bases at V and 0 bases at J; junction bases unmatched: 6.

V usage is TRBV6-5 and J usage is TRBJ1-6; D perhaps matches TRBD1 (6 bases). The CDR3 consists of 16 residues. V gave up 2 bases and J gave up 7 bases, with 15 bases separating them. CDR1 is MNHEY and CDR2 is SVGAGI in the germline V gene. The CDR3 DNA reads TGTGCCAGCAGTTACGCCCTTCAGGGGAGCAATTCACCCCTCCACTTT. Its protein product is CASSYALQGSNSPLHF.

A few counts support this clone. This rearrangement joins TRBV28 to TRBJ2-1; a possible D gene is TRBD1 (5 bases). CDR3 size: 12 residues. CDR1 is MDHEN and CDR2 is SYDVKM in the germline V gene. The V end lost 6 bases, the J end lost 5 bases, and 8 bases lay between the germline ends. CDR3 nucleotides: TGTGCCAGCAGACGCAGGGACAATGAGCAGTTCTTC. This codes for CASRRRDNEQFF.

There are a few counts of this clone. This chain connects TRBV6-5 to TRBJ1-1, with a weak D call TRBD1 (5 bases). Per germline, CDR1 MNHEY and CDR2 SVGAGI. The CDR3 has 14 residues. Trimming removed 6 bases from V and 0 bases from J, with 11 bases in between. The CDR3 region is CASRRTDMNTEAFF. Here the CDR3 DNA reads TGTGCCAGCAGGCGGACGGACATGAACACTGAAGCTTTCTTT.

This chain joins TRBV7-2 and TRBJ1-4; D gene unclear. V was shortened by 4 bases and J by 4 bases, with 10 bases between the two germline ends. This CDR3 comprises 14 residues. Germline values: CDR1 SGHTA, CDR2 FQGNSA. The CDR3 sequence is CASSSEPNNEKLFF. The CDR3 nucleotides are TGTGCCAGCAGCTCGGAGCCGAATAATGAAAAACTGTTTTTT.

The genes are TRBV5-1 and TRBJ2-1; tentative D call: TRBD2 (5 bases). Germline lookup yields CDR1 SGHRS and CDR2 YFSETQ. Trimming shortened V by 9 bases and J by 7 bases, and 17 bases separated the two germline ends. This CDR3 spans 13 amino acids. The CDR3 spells CATSPTGNNEQFF. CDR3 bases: TGCGCCACCTCACCTACGGGGAATAATGAGCAGTTCTTC.

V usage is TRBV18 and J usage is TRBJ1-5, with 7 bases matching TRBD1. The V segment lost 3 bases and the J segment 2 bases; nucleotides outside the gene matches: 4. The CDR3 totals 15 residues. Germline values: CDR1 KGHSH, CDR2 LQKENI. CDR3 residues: CASSPTGYGNQPQHF. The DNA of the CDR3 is TGTGCCAGCTCACCGACAGGGTATGGCAATCAGCCCCAGCATTTT.

The DNA of the CDR3 is TGTGCCAGCAATCTGGGACAGGGCTCCCGCAATGAGCAGTTCTTC. As protein: CASNLGQGSRNEQFF. The rearrangement uses TRBV2 and TRBJ2-1; 9 bases match TRBD1. The V segment lost 7 bases and the J segment 6 bases; nucleotides outside the gene matches: 10. The CDR3 extends over 15 amino acids. In germline, CDR1 is SNHLY, CDR2 FYNNEI.

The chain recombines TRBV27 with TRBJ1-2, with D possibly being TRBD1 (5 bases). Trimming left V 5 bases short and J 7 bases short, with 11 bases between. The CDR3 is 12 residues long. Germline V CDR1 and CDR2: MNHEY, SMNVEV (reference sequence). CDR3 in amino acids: CASSRGWGGYTF. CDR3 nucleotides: TGTGCCAGCAGTAGGGGATGGGGTGGCTACACCTTC.

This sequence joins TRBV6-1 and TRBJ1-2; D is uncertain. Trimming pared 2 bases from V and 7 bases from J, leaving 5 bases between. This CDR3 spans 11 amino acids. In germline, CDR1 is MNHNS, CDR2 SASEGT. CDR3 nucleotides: TGTGCCAGCAGTGAACCTTTTGGCTACACCTTC. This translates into CASSEPFGYTF.

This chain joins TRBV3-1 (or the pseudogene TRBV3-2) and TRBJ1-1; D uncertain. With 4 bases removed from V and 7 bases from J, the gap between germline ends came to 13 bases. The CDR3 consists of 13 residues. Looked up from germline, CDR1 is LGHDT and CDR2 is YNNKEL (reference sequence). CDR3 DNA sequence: TGTGCCAGCAGCCCAATTTCAGGCAATGAAGCTTTCTTT. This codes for CASSPISGNEAFF.

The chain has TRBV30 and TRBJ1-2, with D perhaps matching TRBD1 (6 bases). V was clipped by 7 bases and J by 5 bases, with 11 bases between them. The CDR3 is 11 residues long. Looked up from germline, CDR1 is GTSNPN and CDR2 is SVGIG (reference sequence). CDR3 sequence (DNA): TGTGCCTCCCGGGACACTTATGGCTACACCTTC. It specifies CASRDTYGYTF.

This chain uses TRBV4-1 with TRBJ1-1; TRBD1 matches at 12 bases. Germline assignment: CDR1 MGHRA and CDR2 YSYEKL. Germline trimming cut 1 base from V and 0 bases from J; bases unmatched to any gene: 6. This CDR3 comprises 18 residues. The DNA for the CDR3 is TGCGCCAGCAGCCAAGCCTCCGGGACAGGGGGCTTGAACACTGAAGCTTTCTTT. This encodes CASSQASGTGGLNTEAFF.

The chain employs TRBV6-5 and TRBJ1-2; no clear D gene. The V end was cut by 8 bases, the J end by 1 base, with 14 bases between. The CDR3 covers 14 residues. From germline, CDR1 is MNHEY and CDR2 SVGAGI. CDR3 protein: CASRHPGDNYGYTF. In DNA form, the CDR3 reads TGTGCCAGCCGCCACCCGGGAGATAACTATGGCTACACCTTC.

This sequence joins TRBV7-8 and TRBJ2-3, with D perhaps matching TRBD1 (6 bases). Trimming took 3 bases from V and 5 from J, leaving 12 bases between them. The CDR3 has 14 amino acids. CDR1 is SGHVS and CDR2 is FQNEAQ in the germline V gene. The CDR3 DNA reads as TGTGCCAGCAGCTTGAACAGGGCGATAGATACGCAGTATTTT. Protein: CASSLNRAIDTQYF.

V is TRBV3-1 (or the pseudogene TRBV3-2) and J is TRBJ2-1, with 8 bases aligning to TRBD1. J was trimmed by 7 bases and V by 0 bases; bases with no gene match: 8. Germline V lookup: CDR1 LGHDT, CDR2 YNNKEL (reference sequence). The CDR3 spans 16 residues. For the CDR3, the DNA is TGTGCCAGCAGCCAAGATCTTGTGCAGGGGGCAAATGAGCAGTTCTTC. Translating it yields CASSQDLVQGANEQFF.

CDR3 region: CASSELYSATGNTIYF. CDR3 nucleotides: TGCGCCAGCAGTGAGTTGTACAGTGCCACTGGAAACACCATATATTTT. The chain links TRBV10-2 to TRBJ1-3; no reliable D call. V was shortened by 1 base and J by 2 bases, with 12 bases between the two germline ends. The CDR3 totals 16 residues. Germline V CDR1 and CDR2: WSHSY, SAAADI.

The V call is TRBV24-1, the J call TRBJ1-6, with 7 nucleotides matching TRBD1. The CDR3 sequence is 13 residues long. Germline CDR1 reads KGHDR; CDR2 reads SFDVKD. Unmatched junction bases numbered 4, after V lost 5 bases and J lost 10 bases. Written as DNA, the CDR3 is TGTGCCACCAGTGGACAGGGACGGTCACCCCTCCACTTT. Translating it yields CATSGQGRSPLHF.

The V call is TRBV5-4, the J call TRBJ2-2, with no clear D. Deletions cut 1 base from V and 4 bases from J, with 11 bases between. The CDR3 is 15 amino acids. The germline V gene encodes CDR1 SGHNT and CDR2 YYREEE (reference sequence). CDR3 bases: TGTGCCAGCAGCTTGAAAGAGCCGGGCACCGGGGAGCTGTTTTTT. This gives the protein CASSLKEPGTGELFF.